This T cell receptor (beta chain) stems from a study of T cells after yellow fever vaccination. Notes on the study in general: The study re-detected most primary-vaccination clones after the booster (nearly 97% CD4, roughly 85% CD8). The secondary response peaked faster, at day 5 versus 15, but was weaker.

One entry per CDR3 protein, called by TCRdb with MiXCR from the 5' RACE reads. The sample yields under 350,000 distinct CDR3 sequences, about 4% seen once. The V gene lost 6 bases and the J gene lost 7 bases, with 20 bases spanning the gap. Germline V CDR1 and CDR2: DFQATT, SNEGSKA (reference sequence). The CDR3 totals 14 residues. At least ten counts were recorded for this clonotype. The antigen is not known. This clonotype was obtained from a man between 18 and 29 years old who received the YFV17D yellow fever vaccine. The specimen was PBMCs, collected 5 days after the yellow fever booster vaccination. This sequence joins TRBV20-1 and TRBJ2-3; the D is unclear. The CDR3 loop reads CSALTQFLVNTQYF. The CDR3, as DNA: TGCAGTGCACTGACACAGTTTCTTGTGAATACGCAGTATTTT.